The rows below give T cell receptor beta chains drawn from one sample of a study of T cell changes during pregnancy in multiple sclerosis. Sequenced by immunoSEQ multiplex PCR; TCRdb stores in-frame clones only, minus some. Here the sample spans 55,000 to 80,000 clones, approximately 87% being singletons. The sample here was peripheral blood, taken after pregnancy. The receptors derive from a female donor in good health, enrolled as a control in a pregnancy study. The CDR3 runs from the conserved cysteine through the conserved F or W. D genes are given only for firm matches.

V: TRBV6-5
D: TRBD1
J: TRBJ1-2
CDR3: CASIGQDYNYGYTF

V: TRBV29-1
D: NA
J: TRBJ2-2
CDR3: CSVVSGQANTGELFF

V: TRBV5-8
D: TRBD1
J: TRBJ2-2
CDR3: CASSRGGGLPGELFF

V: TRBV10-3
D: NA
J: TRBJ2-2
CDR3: CAISEIDGELFF

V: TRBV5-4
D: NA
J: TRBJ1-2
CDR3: CASSFRGADPRNYGYTF

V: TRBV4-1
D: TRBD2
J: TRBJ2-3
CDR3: CASSRKLATSTDTQYF

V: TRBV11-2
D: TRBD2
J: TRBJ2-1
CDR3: CASSAGLAVGNEQFF

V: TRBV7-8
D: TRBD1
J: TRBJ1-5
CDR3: CASSLVGQAGNQPQHF

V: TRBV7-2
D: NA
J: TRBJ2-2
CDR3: CASSLMSSEAGELFF

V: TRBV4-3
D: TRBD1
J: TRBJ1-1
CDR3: CASSQADRAPEAFF

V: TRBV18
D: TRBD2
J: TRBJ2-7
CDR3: CASSPPGSSGRALLQYF

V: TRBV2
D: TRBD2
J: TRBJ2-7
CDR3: CASSGTSAGSSYEQYF

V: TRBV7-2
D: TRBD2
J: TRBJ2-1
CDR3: CASSWGLANEQFF

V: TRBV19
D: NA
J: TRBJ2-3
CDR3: CASSIGTSTDTQYF

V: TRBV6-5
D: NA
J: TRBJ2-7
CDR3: CASSYPLGEQYF

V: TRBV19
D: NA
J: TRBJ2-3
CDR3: CASSTQRGFQRLGTDTQYF

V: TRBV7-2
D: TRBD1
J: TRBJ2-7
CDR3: CASSSSGQGSEQYF

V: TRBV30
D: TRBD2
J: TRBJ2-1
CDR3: CAWSVLAGGTNEQFF

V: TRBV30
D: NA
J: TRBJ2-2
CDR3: CAWSVAGGAGELFF

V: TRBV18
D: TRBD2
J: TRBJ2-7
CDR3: CASSPLPLAAVVAGPPEQGEQYF

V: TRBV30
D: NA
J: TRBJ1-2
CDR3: CAWSGPDSYGYTF

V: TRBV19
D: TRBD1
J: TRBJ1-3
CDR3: CASSTWTGGFTNTIYF

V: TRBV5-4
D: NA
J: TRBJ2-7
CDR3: CASSNRDILDEQYF

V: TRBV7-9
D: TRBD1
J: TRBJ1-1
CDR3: CASSPRWGTGGTEAFF

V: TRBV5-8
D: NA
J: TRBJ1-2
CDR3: CASSVVPLDGYTF

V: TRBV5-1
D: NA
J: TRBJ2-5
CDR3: CASSVRTRGETQYF

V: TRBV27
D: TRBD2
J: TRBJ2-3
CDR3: CASSFTSGGTDTQYF

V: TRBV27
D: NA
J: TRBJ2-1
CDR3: CASSSGMKGNEQFF

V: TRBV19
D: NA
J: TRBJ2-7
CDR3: CASSMARSYEQYF

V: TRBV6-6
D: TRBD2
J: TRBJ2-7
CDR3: CASSYQGGILEQYF

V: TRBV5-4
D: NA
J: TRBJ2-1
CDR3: CASGGLGSYNEQFF

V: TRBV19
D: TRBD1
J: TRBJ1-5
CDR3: CASSILGTGGFQPQHF

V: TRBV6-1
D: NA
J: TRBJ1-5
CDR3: CASSAGARTDNQPQHF

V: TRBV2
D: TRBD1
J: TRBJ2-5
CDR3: CASDGQGVEETQYF

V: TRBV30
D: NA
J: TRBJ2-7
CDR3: CARDGTPAYEQYF

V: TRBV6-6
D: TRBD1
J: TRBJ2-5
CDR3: CASSSTGGGVETQYF

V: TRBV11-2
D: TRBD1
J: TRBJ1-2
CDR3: CASSLDSGTGEAYGYTF

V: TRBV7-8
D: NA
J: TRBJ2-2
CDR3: CASRRGEHGELFF

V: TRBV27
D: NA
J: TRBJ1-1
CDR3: CASGEKVTEAFF

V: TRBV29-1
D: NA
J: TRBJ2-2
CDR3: CSVKGGRASTGELFF

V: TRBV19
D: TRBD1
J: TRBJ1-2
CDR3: CASSTPGQGNYGYTF

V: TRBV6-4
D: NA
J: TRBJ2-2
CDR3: CARPKGAGGDDTGELFF

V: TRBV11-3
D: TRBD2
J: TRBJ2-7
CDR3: CASSLTVWAGDPYEQYF

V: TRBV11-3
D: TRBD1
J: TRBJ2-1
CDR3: CASSSYRDREGNEQFF

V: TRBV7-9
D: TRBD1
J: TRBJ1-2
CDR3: CASSPLDRLYNYGYTF

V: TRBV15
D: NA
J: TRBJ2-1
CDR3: CATSIDEVAYNEQFF

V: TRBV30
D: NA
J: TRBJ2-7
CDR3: CACFLSYEQYF

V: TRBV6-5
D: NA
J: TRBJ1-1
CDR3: CASSYAGQLNTEAFF

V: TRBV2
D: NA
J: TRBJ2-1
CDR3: CANRRFSYNEQFF

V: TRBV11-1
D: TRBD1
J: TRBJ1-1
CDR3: CASSTGTGPLTEAFF

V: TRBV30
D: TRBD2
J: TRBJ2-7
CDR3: CAWTRGGYEQYF

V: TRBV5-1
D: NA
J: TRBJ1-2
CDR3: CASRLTGAGAVGGYTF

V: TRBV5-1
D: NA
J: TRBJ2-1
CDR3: CASSLAAANEQFF

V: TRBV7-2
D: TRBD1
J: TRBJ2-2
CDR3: CASSLVTGVNTGELFF

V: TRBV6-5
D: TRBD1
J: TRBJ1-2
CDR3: CASSGTGGFYGYTF

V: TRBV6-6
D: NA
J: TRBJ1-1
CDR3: CASRGGRMNTEAFF

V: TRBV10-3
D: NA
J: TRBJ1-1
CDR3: CAISESTGVTEAFF